This TCR beta chain was documented in a study of cytomegalovirus exposure and HLA in healthy donors. Background on the study: T cells numbering about 179 million yielded fewer than 140 million unique TCR beta sequences in an earlier analysis.

While unrecorded immune exposures were likely, the donors were nominally healthy when sampled. It was with 60 Vbeta and 13 Jbeta primers that the PCR ran. Using immunoSEQ multiplex PCR, the repertoire was profiled, and TCRdb retains in-frame clones only, with some absent. The sample holds roughly 100,000 clones, 76% seen once. Findings and caveats of the study: Later findings reportedly placed an Asian-associated ancestry cluster below the approximately 650-donor mean for N-insertions.

Of note for this clone: Its antigen remains unidentified.

Germline CDR1 reads MNHEY; CDR2 reads SMNVEV (reference sequence). This CDR3 contains 13 residues. V gave up 6 bases and J gave up 4 bases; unmatched junction bases: 2. Material: PBMCs. The gene calls are TRBV27 and TRBJ2-5, with 10 bases lining up with TRBD1. The source is a woman younger than 30 in good health and CMV-seropositive. CDR3 amino acids: CASSRDRGETQYF. Written as DNA, the CDR3 is TGTGCCAGCAGCCGGGACAGGGGAGAGACCCAGTACTTC.